This T cell receptor beta chain was captured in a study of OX40 agonist ivuxolimab in advanced cancers. Across the whole study: Intravenous ivuxolimab was administered to patients every 2 weeks at 0.01 to 10 mg/kg.

General study results and limits: Averaged across samples, CD8+ T cells carried more expanded clones than CD4+ did. Clonal expansion among partial responders at 0.1-3.0 mg/kg ranked near the lowest. Dosing at 0.1 to 3.0 mg/kg was accompanied by clonal expansion of CD4+ and CD8+ blood T cells by week 6.

Assay: immunoSEQ multiplex PCR; the TCRdb copy retains only in-frame clones and omits some. The data hold more than 70,000 clones, with roughly 90% observed a single time. This CDR3 has 12 amino acids. In germline, CDR1 is MDHEN, CDR2 SYDVKM. Trimming at V came to 5 bases and at J to 8 bases, leaving 3 bases not matched to a gene. Notes on this clone: As yet, its antigen is unknown.

The source is an adult with an advanced solid tumor such as melanoma, head and neck, liver or kidney cancer. The sample in question was CD4+ or CD8+ T cells sorted from blood, obtained in a trial of the OX40 agonist ivuxolimab. This sequence joins TRBV28 and TRBJ2-1, with TRBD1 identical over 7 bases. The CDR3 region has the DNA TGTGCCAGCAGTACAGGGGACGATGAGCAGTTCTTC. Translating gives CASSTGDDEQFF.